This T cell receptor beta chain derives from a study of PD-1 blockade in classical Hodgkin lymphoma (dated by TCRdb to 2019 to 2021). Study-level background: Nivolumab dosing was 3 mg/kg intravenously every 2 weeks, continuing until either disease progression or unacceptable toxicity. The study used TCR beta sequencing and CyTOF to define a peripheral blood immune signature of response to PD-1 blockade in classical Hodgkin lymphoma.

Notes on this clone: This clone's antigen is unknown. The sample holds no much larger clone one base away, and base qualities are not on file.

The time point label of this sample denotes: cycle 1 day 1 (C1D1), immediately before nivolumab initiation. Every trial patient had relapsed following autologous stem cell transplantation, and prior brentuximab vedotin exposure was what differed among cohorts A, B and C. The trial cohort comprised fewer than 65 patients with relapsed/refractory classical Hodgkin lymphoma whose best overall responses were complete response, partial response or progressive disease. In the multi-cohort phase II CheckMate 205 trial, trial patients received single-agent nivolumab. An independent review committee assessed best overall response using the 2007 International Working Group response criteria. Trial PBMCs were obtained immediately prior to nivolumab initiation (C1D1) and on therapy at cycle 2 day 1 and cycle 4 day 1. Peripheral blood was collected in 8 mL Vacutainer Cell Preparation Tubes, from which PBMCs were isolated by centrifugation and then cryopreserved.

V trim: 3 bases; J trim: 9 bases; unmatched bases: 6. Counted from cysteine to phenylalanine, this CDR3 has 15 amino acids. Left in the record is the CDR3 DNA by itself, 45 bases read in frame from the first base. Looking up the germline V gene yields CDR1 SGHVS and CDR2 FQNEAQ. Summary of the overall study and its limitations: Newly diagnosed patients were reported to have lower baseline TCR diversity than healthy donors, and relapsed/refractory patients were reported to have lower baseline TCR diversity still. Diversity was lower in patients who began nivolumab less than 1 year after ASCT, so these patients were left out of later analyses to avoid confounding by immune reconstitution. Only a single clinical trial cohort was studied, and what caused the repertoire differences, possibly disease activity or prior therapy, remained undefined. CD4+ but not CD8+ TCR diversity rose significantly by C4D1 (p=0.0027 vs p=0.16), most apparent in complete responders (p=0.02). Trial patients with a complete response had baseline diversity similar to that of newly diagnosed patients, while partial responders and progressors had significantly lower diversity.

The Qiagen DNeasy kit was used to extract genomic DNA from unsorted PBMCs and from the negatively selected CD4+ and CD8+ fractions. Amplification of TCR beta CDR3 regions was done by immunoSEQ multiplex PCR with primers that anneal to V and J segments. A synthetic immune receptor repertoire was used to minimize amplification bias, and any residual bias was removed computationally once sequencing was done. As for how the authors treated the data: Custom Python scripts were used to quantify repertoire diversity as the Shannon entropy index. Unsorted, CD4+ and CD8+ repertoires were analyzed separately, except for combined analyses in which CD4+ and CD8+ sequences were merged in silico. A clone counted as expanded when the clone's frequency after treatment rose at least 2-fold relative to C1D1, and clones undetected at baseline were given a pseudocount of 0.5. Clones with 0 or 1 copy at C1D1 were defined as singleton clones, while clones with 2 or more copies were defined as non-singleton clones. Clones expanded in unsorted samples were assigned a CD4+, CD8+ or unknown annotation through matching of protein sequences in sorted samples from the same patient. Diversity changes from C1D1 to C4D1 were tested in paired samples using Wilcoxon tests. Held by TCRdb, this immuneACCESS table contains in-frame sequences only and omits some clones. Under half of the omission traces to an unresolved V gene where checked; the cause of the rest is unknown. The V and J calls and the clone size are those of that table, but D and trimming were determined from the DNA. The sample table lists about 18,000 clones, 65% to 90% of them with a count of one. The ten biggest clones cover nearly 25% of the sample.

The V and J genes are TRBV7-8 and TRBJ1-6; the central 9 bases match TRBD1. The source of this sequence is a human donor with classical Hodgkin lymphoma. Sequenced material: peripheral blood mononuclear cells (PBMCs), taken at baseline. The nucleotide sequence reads TGTGCCAGCAGCTTGACCCGGGACAGGGTTTCACCCCTCCACTTT. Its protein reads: CASSLTRDRVSPLHF.